A single sample gave rise to the 30 T cell receptor beta chains below, sequenced in a study of cytomegalovirus exposure and HLA in healthy donors. PCR employed 60 Vbeta and 13 Jbeta primers. The assay was immunoSEQ multiplex PCR, and TCRdb's table has in-frame clones only and misses some. The sample lists 110,000 or so clones, over 70% occurring once. Source material: PBMCs. The receptors here all came from a woman under 30 in good health and CMV-seronegative.

The V and J genes are TRBV27 and TRBJ1-1; 8 bases agree with TRBD1. The CDR3 sequence is 14 residues long. V lost 8 bases to trimming and J lost 4 bases; unmatched junction nucleotides: 9. CDR1 and CDR2 from the germline V gene are MNHEY and SMNVEV (reference sequence). CDR3 bases: TGTGCCAGCGGGTTCGACAGGGGACTCACTGAAGCTTTCTTT. Protein product: CASGFDRGLTEAFF.

This chain uses TRBV6-5 with TRBJ1-2, with D hard to call. This CDR3 contains 16 residues. CDR1 and CDR2 from the germline V gene are MNHEY and SVGAGI. V lost 4 bases to trimming and J lost 3 bases, with 18 bases between them. The CDR3 protein is CASSSPQRKGDYGYTF. Written as DNA, the CDR3 is TGTGCCAGCAGTTCCCCCCAACGAAAGGGAGACTATGGCTACACCTTC.

The rearrangement links TRBV30 to TRBJ1-4, with 7 nucleotides matching TRBD1. Germline V lookup: CDR1 GTSNPN, CDR2 SVGIG (reference sequence). The CDR3 consists of 15 residues. With 2 bases clipped from V and 5 bases from J, the junction kept 8 bases outside the gene matches. The CDR3 coding sequence is TGTGCCTGGAGTCCTCCCGGGACAGCAAATGAAAAACTGTTTTTT. Translation gives CAWSPPGTANEKLFF.

The rearrangement uses TRBV29-1 and TRBJ1-2; no firm D call. With 4 bases removed from V and 0 bases from J, the gap between germline ends came to 12 bases. Germline V gene lookup returns CDR1 SQVTM and CDR2 ANQGSEA. This CDR3 has 14 residues. The CDR3 protein is CSVVGLLSNYGYTF. CDR3 in DNA: TGCAGCGTTGTTGGCCTCTTGTCTAACTATGGCTACACCTTC.

This chain joins TRBV5-4 and TRBJ2-1; 7 bases fit TRBD1. The CDR3 has 14 amino acids. J lost 4 bases, V lost 4 bases, and 5 bases had no gene match. The germline CDR1 and CDR2 sequences are SGHNT and YYREEE (reference sequence). CDR3 residues: CASSPDRAYNEQFF. In nucleotides, the CDR3 is TGTGCCAGCAGCCCCGACAGGGCTTACAATGAGCAGTTCTTC.

The sample holds a few counts of this clone. This chain connects TRBV5-1 to TRBJ1-1; 9 nucleotides agree with TRBD1. This CDR3 region has 13 residues. Germline V gives CDR1 SGHRS, CDR2 YFSETQ. V was pared by 3 bases and J by 4 bases, with 1 base of the junction left unmatched. The CDR3 sequence: CASSSDRGTEAFF. The CDR3 nucleotides are TGCGCCAGCAGCTCGGACAGGGGCACTGAAGCTTTCTTT.

This clone turned up a few times. This chain links TRBV6-5 with TRBJ1-1, with D possibly TRBD1 on 5 matching bases. Germline CDR1 MNHEY, CDR2 SVGAGI. V lost 8 bases and J lost 7, with 23 bases in between. The CDR3 has 15 amino acids. The DNA of the CDR3 is TGTGCCAGCGGGGGGTTATCGCGTACAGATTATGAAGCTTTCTTT. Residues: CASGGLSRTDYEAFF.

J is TRBJ2-2 and V is TRBV5-1, with TRBD2 as a possible D gene (6 bases). Germline CDR1 is SGHRS and CDR2 is YFSETQ. The V end was cut by 5 bases, the J end by 4 bases, with 9 bases between. The CDR3 loop spans 13 amino acids. This CDR3 reads CASREGITGELFF. DNA of the CDR3: TGCGCCAGCAGGGAGGGTATCACCGGGGAGCTGTTTTTT.

The CDR3 DNA reads as TGTGCCAGCAGCCCTCAGGGGGCACATCAGCCCCAGCATTTT. Protein product: CASSPQGAHQPQHF. V is TRBV27 and J is TRBJ1-5; TRBD1 agrees at 8 bases. This CDR3 is built from 14 residues. Germline V lookup: CDR1 MNHEY, CDR2 SMNVEV (reference sequence). Trimming removed 6 bases from V and 5 bases from J; junction bases left unmatched: 6.

This clone was picked up one time. The CDR3 sequence is CASSPSWATDTQYF. CDR3 DNA: TGTGCCAGTAGCCCTTCATGGGCCACAGATACGCAGTATTTT. The chain uses TRBV19 and TRBJ2-3; D gene unclear. Germline V gene data show CDR1 as LNHDA and CDR2 as SQIVND (reference sequence). The CDR3 is made up of 14 amino acids. Deletions cut 6 bases from V and 2 bases from J, with 12 bases between. The full variable domain, rest sourced from reference TRBV19 and TRBJ2-3, is DGGITQSPKYLFRKEGQNVTLSCEQNLNHDAMYWYRQDPGQGLRLIYYSQIVNDFQKGDIAEGYSVSREKKESFPLTVTSAQKNPTAFYLCASSPSWATDTQYFGPGTRLTVL.

This clone has just one count. This sequence joins TRBV28 and TRBJ1-2; 7 nucleotides match TRBD1. The CDR3 is 14 amino acids. Germline CDR1 is MDHEN and CDR2 is SYDVKM. The J segment lost 4 bases and the V segment lost 5 bases, leaving 7 bases of the junction unmatched. CDR3 loop: CASSRSDRVYGYTF. In DNA form, the CDR3 reads TGTGCCAGCAGTCGGTCTGACAGGGTCTATGGCTACACCTTC.

This clone has more than one count but fewer than ten. This sequence joins TRBV9 and TRBJ2-2; tentative D call: TRBD2 (5 bases). The length of the CDR3 is 13 residues. Trimming removed 1 base from V and 5 bases from J, with 6 bases in between. Germline CDR1 reads SGDLS; CDR2 reads YYNGEE. The CDR3 region is CASSVRGTGELFF. DNA for the CDR3: TGTGCCAGCAGCGTACGGGGTACCGGGGAGCTGTTTTTT.

The chain carries TRBV7-9 and TRBJ2-2; a weak D match, TRBD1 (5 bases). The V end was cut by 3 bases, the J end by 1 base, with 9 bases between. Germline assignment: CDR1 SEHNR and CDR2 FQNEAQ (reference sequence). CDR3 size: 15 residues. CDR3 in amino acids: CASSFWQGNTGELFF. The CDR3 DNA reads as TGTGCCAGCAGCTTCTGGCAGGGGAACACCGGGGAGCTGTTTTTT. The full variable domain, rest sourced from reference TRBV7-9 and TRBJ2-2, is DTGVSQNPRHKITKRGQNVTFRCDPISEHNRLYWYRQTLGQGPEFLTYFQNEAQLEKSRLLSDRFSAERPKGSFSTLEIQRTEQGDSAMYLCASSFWQGNTGELFFGEGSRLTVL.

This sequence joins TRBV5-1 and TRBJ1-1; D is ambiguous. V lost 2 bases, J lost 1 base, and 9 bases lay in between. Germline V lookup: CDR1 SGHRS, CDR2 YFSETQ. The CDR3 loop spans 14 amino acids. Here the CDR3 reads CASSLTAANTEAFF. The CDR3 DNA sequence: TGCGCCAGCAGCTTAACAGCGGCGAACACTGAAGCTTTCTTT.

V is TRBV6-1 and J is TRBJ1-4; 9 bases align to TRBD1. CDR1 MNHNS and CDR2 SASEGT come from the germline V gene. The CDR3 extends over 17 amino acids. Trimming cost V 3 bases and J 8 bases; bases outside gene matches: 13. CDR3 in DNA: TGTGCCAGCAGTGAGGGGACAGGGCCTATTAATGGCGAAAAACTGTTTTTT. Translated: CASSEGTGPINGEKLFF.

The genes are TRBV10-1 and TRBJ1-3, with 7 bases that match TRBD1. The CDR3 has 14 amino acids. CDR1 is WNHNN and CDR2 is SYGVQD in the germline V gene (reference sequence). The V gene end was trimmed by 6 bases and the J gene end by 0 bases; junction bases not matched to a gene: 2. The CDR3 DNA follows: TGCGCCAGCAGCCGGGACAGCTCTGGAAACACCATATATTTT. It is translated as CASSRDSSGNTIYF.

The chain uses TRBV2 and TRBJ2-3; D may be TRBD2 (5 bases). The CDR3 has 17 residues. V dropped 6 bases and J dropped 0 bases, with 19 bases sitting between them. The germline V gene has CDR1 SNHLY and CDR2 FYNNEI. The chain's CDR3 is CASSGERGLASTDTQYF. The CDR3 nucleotides are TGTGCCAGCAGCGGTGAGAGAGGGTTAGCGAGCACAGATACGCAGTATTTT.

This rearrangement joins TRBV6-5 to TRBJ1-1; D uncertain. From germline, CDR1 is MNHEY and CDR2 SVGAGI. Trimming pared 6 bases from V and 3 bases from J, leaving 14 bases between. The CDR3 sequence is 14 residues long. The chain's CDR3 is CASRRGRSYTEAFF. The CDR3 DNA is TGTGCCAGCAGGCGGGGTCGATCGTACACTGAAGCTTTCTTT.

V is TRBV29-1 and J is TRBJ2-7; possibly TRBD1 for D (7 bases). V was pared by 1 base and J by 8 bases, with 15 bases between. Germline assignment: CDR1 SQVTM and CDR2 ANQGSEA. The CDR3 runs 13 residues. The CDR3 DNA follows: TGCAGCGTTGAAGCCGACAGGGAGGCCCAGCAGTACTTC. This gives the protein CSVEADREAQQYF.

The chain carries TRBV6-5 and TRBJ1-4; D uncertain. Trimming removed 0 bases from V and 5 bases from J, with 13 bases in between. This CDR3 region has 16 residues. The germline V gene encodes CDR1 MNHEY and CDR2 SVGAGI. This CDR3 is CASSYSGGEGNEKLFF. The CDR3 region has the DNA TGTGCCAGCAGTTACTCCGGCGGGGAGGGAAATGAAAAACTGTTTTTT.

Here the CDR3 reads CASTPIRVAKNIQYF. The DNA for the CDR3 is TGTGCCAGCACCCCAATCCGGGTAGCCAAAAACATTCAGTACTTC. V and J are TRBV2 and TRBJ2-4; no definite D call. V was clipped by 7 bases and J by 0 bases, with 13 bases between them. Germline assignment: CDR1 SNHLY and CDR2 FYNNEI. There are 15 residues in the CDR3.

The chain has TRBV9 and TRBJ2-1; D not resolved. The germline V and J ends were trimmed by 0 bases and 4 bases, with 11 bases remaining between them. CDR1 SGDLS and CDR2 YYNGEE come from the germline V gene. CDR3 length: 15 residues. CDR3 residues: CASSVERLQYNEQFF. CDR3 coding DNA: TGTGCCAGCAGCGTAGAGCGACTCCAATACAATGAGCAGTTCTTC.

The V gene is TRBV25-1, the J gene TRBJ1-1, with unresolved D. Germline values: CDR1 MGHDK, CDR2 SYGVNS. Trimming removed 5 bases from V and 0 bases from J, with 10 bases in between. The CDR3 length is 14 residues. CDR3 coding DNA: TGTGCCAGCAGTAGCGACCGACTGAACACTGAAGCTTTCTTT. Translating gives CASSSDRLNTEAFF.

CDR3 residues: CAGLGVLGEQYF. As DNA, the CDR3 is TGTGCCGGACTAGGGGTCCTGGGGGAGCAGTACTTC. V usage is TRBV30 and J usage is TRBJ2-7, with TRBD2 matching over 7 bases. The CDR3 has 12 residues. J gave up 7 bases and V 8 bases, and 11 bases lay outside the gene matches. Germline V gene data show CDR1 as GTSNPN and CDR2 as SVGIG (reference sequence). The whole variable domain, filled in from reference TRBV30 and TRBJ2-7, reads SQTIHQWPATLVQPVGSPLSLECTVEGTSNPNLYWYRQAAGRGLQLLFYSVGIGQISSEVPQNLSASRPQDRQFILSSKKLLLSDSGFYLCAGLGVLGEQYFGPGTRLTVT.

The chain couples TRBV2 to TRBJ1-5; 9 nucleotides line up with TRBD1. Germline V gene lookup returns CDR1 SNHLY and CDR2 FYNNEI. CDR3 length: 16 amino acids. J was trimmed by 6 bases and V by 6 bases; bases with no gene match: 12. Written as DNA, the CDR3 is TGTGCCAGCAGCCTGACAGGGGGGAGAGCCGGTCAGCCCCAGCATTTT. Residues: CASSLTGGRAGQPQHF.

The V call is TRBV19, the J call TRBJ2-1; the match to TRBD2 covers 7 bases. This CDR3 has 15 residues. Germline assignment: CDR1 LNHDA and CDR2 SQIVND (reference sequence). The V and J ends lost 4 bases and 4 bases, in that order; junction bases with no gene match: 7. The chain's CDR3 is CASSKASGDYNEQFF. The CDR3 coding sequence is TGTGCCAGTAGTAAGGCTAGCGGAGATTACAATGAGCAGTTCTTC.

J is TRBJ2-1 and V is TRBV6-5; TRBD2 might be the D (7 bases). V lost 2 bases, J lost 2 bases, and 10 bases lay in between. Germline V gene lookup returns CDR1 MNHEY and CDR2 SVGAGI. CDR3 length: 15 residues. CDR3 bases: TGTGCCAGCAGTTACGGAGGGGGGGCCTACAATGAGCAGTTCTTC. This codes for CASSYGGGAYNEQFF.

J is TRBJ1-2 and V is TRBV27; the match to TRBD1 covers 10 bases. The CDR3 consists of 15 residues. With V trimmed by 5 bases and J by 4 bases, 7 bases remained unmatched. CDR1 is MNHEY, CDR2 SMNVEV, per germline (reference sequence). The DNA of the CDR3 is TGTGCCAGCAGTCTGACGACAGGGGGCAGCTATGGCTACACCTTC. As protein: CASSLTTGGSYGYTF.

The chain has TRBV4-2 and TRBJ2-3, with 11 bases identical to TRBD2. J lost 5 bases, V lost 1 base, and 8 bases had no gene match. The CDR3 length is 17 residues. CDR1 and CDR2 from the germline V gene are LGHNA and YNFKEQ. CDR3 DNA sequence: TGTGCCAGCAGCCAAGTCACTAGCGGGAGCCTGCAAGATACGCAGTATTTT. Its translation: CASSQVTSGSLQDTQYF.

The genes are TRBV5-1 and TRBJ1-1; D is possibly TRBD1 (6 bases). Looked up from germline, CDR1 is SGHRS and CDR2 is YFSETQ. The CDR3 is 21 amino acids. V was shortened by 2 bases and J by 0 bases, with 29 bases between the two germline ends. The CDR3 region has the DNA TGCGCCAGCAGCTTACGCGGGGGAGGGCACCAGGGGCTCGGGTTGAACACTGAAGCTTTCTTT. Translating it yields CASSLRGGGHQGLGLNTEAFF.